The 25 T cell receptor beta chains reported below all come from one sample, sequenced in a study of low-dose radiotherapy and immunotherapy resistance in tumors. Time point meaning: after trial treatment. Noted treatment: LDRT plus nivolumab, ipilimumab, low-dose cyclophosphamide and aspirin (RACIN trial). TRAV- and TRBV-specific primers were used for first-strand cDNA, which covered alpha and beta chains. Over about 18 PCR cycles, TCRs were amplified from a constant-region primer and V-primer adapter. Each CDR3 protein gets one entry after TCRdb re-called the reads with MiXCR. The data show 80,000 or so distinct CDR3 sequences, with about 17% seen just once and approximately 1.5% held by the top ten. Material: PBMCs, obtained after low-dose radiotherapy plus immunotherapy. The receptors come from a male donor with prostate cancer.

This clonotype has ten or more counts. This chain uses TRBV5-1 with TRBJ2-1; D assignment may be TRBD1 or TRBD2 (6 bases each). The CDR3 consists of 14 residues. From germline, CDR1 is SGHRS and CDR2 YFSETQ. The V end was cut by 4 bases, the J end by 4 bases, with 12 bases between. DNA of the CDR3: TGCGCCAGCAGCCCGAGGGGGGAATACAATGAGCAGTTCTTC. Protein sequence: CASSPRGEYNEQFF.

This clonotype occurred a few times. This chain links TRBV3-1 with TRBJ2-1; 11 positions match TRBD2. Unmatched junction bases numbered 8, after V lost 5 bases and J lost 8 bases. The CDR3 loop spans 15 amino acids. Looked up from germline, CDR1 is LGHDT and CDR2 is YNNKEL (reference sequence). The CDR3, as DNA: TGTGCCAGCAGCGACCCACTAGCGGGAGTAGATGAGCAGTTCTTC. This sequence encodes CASSDPLAGVDEQFF.

About this clonotype itself: This is likely an artifact of a read error, given a far larger clone one base away. This rearrangement joins TRBV28 to TRBJ2-7; TRBD2 matches at 13 bases. V shed 5 bases, J shed 7 bases, and the junction held 11 bases outside the gene matches. The V gene's germline CDR1 is MDHEN and CDR2 SYDVKM. The CDR3 has 16 residues. CDR3 amino acids: CASSRRGLAGENEQYF. The CDR3 DNA reads TGTGCCAGCAGTCGACGAGGACTAGCGGGAGAGAATGAGCAGTACTTC.

This clonotype was seen many times. The chain is built from TRBV25-1 and TRBJ2-1; D ambiguous. The CDR3 is 15 amino acids. CDR1 and CDR2 (germline): MGHDK, SYGVNS. Trimming took off 5 bases at V and 3 bases at J, with 14 bases between the two ends. In DNA form, the CDR3 reads TGTGCCAGCAGTTTTCTGGGCGGCAACTACAATGAGCAGTTCTTC. It encodes CASSFLGGNYNEQFF.

The table lists this clonotype with many counts. J is TRBJ1-2 and V is TRBV19; D is undetermined. Per the germline V gene, CDR1 is LNHDA and CDR2 is SQIVND (reference sequence). The CDR3 is 13 amino acids. Trimming cost V 3 bases and J 4 bases, with 9 bases left between them. The chain's CDR3 is CASSIGLGYGYTF. In DNA form, the CDR3 reads TGTGCCAGTAGTATCGGACTGGGCTATGGCTACACCTTC.

The CDR3 DNA reads TGTGCCAGCAGCTTGACCGGGACTAGCGGGGTTTACGAGCAGTACTTC. Its translation: CASSLTGTSGVYEQYF. The gene calls are TRBV5-6 and TRBJ2-7, with 13 bases fitting TRBD2. CDR3 length equals 16 residues. Germline values: CDR1 SGHDT, CDR2 YYEEEE. Germline trimming cut 1 base from V and 4 bases from J; bases unmatched to any gene: 5. The full variable domain, rest sourced from reference TRBV5-6 and TRBJ2-7, is DAGVTQSPTHLIKTRGQQVTLRCSPKSGHDTVSWYQQALGQGPQFIFQYYEEEERQRGNFPDRFSGHQFPNYSSELNVNALLLGDSALYLCASSLTGTSGVYEQYFGPGTRLTVT.

This clonotype was counted ten times or more. V gene TRBV6-2 or TRBV6-3 combines with J gene TRBJ2-7; D is possibly TRBD1 (6 bases). The ends were cut back, 9 bases at V and 2 bases at J, with 11 bases in the middle. This CDR3 region has 12 residues. Germline lookup yields CDR1 MNHEY and CDR2 SVGEGT. CDR3 sequence (DNA): TGTGCCAGTGGGACACTCACCTACGAGCAGTACTTC. Protein sequence: CASGTLTYEQYF.

This clonotype was picked up one time. The V gene is TRBV27, the J gene TRBJ2-7, with 8 positions matching TRBD1. The end of the DNA fits TRBJ2-1 better, so the J call may be wrong. Germline CDR1 reads MNHEY; CDR2 reads SMNVEV (reference sequence). The CDR3 covers 13 residues. The CDR3 coding sequence is TGTGCCAGCATGGGGGACAGGATCTACGAGCAGTTCTTC. Its protein is CASMGDRIYEQFF.

This clonotype has at least ten counts. This chain uses TRBV20-1 with TRBJ2-4, with 9 bases fitting TRBD2. V shed 6 bases and J 10 bases; nucleotides not matched to a gene: 7. Germline V gives CDR1 DFQATT, CDR2 SNEGSKA (reference sequence). This CDR3 comprises 12 residues. The CDR3 protein is CSAEASGGIQYF. The DNA of the CDR3 is TGCAGTGCGGAGGCCAGCGGGGGGATTCAGTACTTC.

In its sample, this clonotype was seen many times. V and J are TRBV6-6 and TRBJ1-5; D gene unclear. Trimming took 2 bases from V and 3 from J, leaving 5 bases between them. The germline V gene has CDR1 MNHNY and CDR2 SVGAGI (reference sequence). The CDR3 runs to 13 residues. CDR3 sequence (DNA): TGTGCCAGCAGTTACAGGTCCAATCAGCCCCAGCATTTT. This gives the protein CASSYRSNQPQHF.

This clonotype has at least ten counts. The chain recombines TRBV7-8 with TRBJ2-3; D is unresolved. Germline V gene lookup returns CDR1 SGHVS and CDR2 FQNEAQ. Trimming took off 1 base at V and 4 bases at J, with 12 bases between the two ends. The CDR3 extends over 15 amino acids. In DNA, the CDR3 is TGTGCCAGCAGCTTAGTGTCAACGGCCGCAGATACGCAGTATTTT. Its translation is CASSLVSTAADTQYF.

This clonotype was found a few times. V usage is TRBV27 and J usage is TRBJ1-4; TRBD1 might be the D (5 bases). The V gene lost 5 bases and the J gene lost 8 bases, with 15 bases spanning the gap. Per germline, CDR1 MNHEY and CDR2 SMNVEV (reference sequence). This CDR3 contains 14 residues. CDR3 protein: CASSPAGLYEKLFF. The CDR3 DNA reads as TGTGCCAGCAGTCCCGCGGGACTGTACGAAAAACTGTTTTTT. Combining the CDR3 with reference TRBV27 and TRBJ1-4 gives the whole variable domain EAQVTQNPRYLITVTGKKLTVTCSQNMNHEYMSWYRQDPGLGLRQIYYSMNVEVTDKGDVPEGYKVSRKEKRNFPLILESPSPNQTSLYFCASSPAGLYEKLFFGSGTQLSVL.

Ten or more counts support this clonotype. This chain joins TRBV14 and TRBJ2-4, with 9 nucleotides matching TRBD1. The germline CDR1 and CDR2 sequences are SGHDN and FVKESK. Trimming at V came to 4 bases and at J to 4 bases, leaving 11 bases not matched to a gene. CDR3 length equals 17 residues. CDR3 bases: TGTGCCAGCAGCCCGCAACCGGGACAGGGATTGAAAAACATTCAGTACTTC. As protein: CASSPQPGQGLKNIQYF.

This clonotype has a count of ten or more. The chain combines TRBV29-1 with TRBJ2-5, with 7 positions matching TRBD1. V gave up 5 bases and J gave up 5 bases; unmatched junction bases: 8. Germline loops: CDR1 SQVTM, CDR2 ANQGSEA. The CDR3 length is 13 residues. The CDR3 bases are TGCAGCGTTATCGAGGGGGCGGAGGAGACCCAGTACTTC. This encodes CSVIEGAEETQYF.

This clonotype was observed at least ten times. This rearrangement joins TRBV28 to TRBJ1-3; a possible D gene is TRBD1 (6 bases). The V gene lost 3 bases and the J gene lost 2 bases, with 11 bases spanning the gap. This CDR3 has 15 amino acids. Germline values: CDR1 MDHEN, CDR2 SYDVKM. DNA for the CDR3: TGTGCCAGCAGTTTTCGGAGGGGGGCTGGAAACACCATATATTTT. Protein product: CASSFRRGAGNTIYF. Looking up the rest from reference TRBV28 and TRBJ1-3 gives the full variable domain: DVKVTQSSRYLVKRTGEKVFLECVQDMDHENMFWYRQDPGLGLRLIYFSYDVKMKEKGDIPEGYSVSREKKERFSLILESASTNQTSMYLCASSFRRGAGNTIYFGEGSWLTVV.

This clonotype has a count of ten or more. This chain connects TRBV5-1 to TRBJ1-1; the match to TRBD1 covers 10 bases. CDR1 and CDR2 (germline): SGHRS, YFSETQ. V trimming: 2 bases; J trimming: 7 bases; junction bases outside the gene matches: 2. CDR3 length equals 13 residues. CDR3 amino acids: CASSLGQGGEAFF. CDR3 coding DNA: TGCGCCAGCAGCTTAGGACAGGGGGGTGAAGCTTTCTTT.

This clonotype was detected ten times or more. The rearrangement uses TRBV7-2 and TRBJ2-1, with 7 bases that match TRBD1. The J segment lost 5 bases and the V segment lost 4 bases, leaving 5 bases of the junction unmatched. The length of the CDR3 is 14 residues. CDR1 and CDR2 (germline): SGHTA, FQGNSA. The CDR3: CASSSRTGNNEQFF. The CDR3 region has the DNA TGTGCCAGCAGCTCCAGGACAGGAAACAATGAGCAGTTCTTC.

The chain combines TRBV4-3 with TRBJ2-1, with TRBD2 identical over 7 bases. CDR1 is LGHNA, CDR2 YSLEER, per germline. The CDR3 loop spans 14 amino acids. V was pared by 0 bases and J by 8 bases, with 4 bases of the junction left unmatched. The CDR3 nucleotides are TGCGCCAGCAGCCAAGATCGGGCGGGAGATGAGCAGTTCTTC. It is translated as CASSQDRAGDEQFF.

This clonotype was counted many times. This chain connects TRBV6-5 to TRBJ2-5; D ambiguous. The V gene's germline CDR1 is MNHEY and CDR2 SVGAGI. The V end was cut by 4 bases, the J end by 5 bases, with 8 bases between. The length of the CDR3 is 12 residues. The CDR3 is CASSSLGETQYF. CDR3 in DNA: TGTGCCAGCAGTTCCCTCGGGGAGACCCAGTACTTC.

The chain couples TRBV5-1 to TRBJ2-7; no clear D gene. V lost 0 bases and J 2 bases, leaving 9 bases between the germline ends. CDR3 length equals 14 residues. Germline loops: CDR1 SGHRS, CDR2 YFSETQ. The CDR3 reads CASSLVGGTYEQYF. DNA of the CDR3: TGCGCCAGCAGCTTGGTTGGCGGCACCTACGAGCAGTACTTC. The variable domain in full, with the rest retrieved from reference TRBV5-1 and TRBJ2-7, is KAGVTQTPRYLIKTRGQQVTLSCSPISGHRSVSWYQQTPGQGLQFLFEYFSETQRNKGNFPGRFSGRQFSNSRSEMNVSTLELGDSALYLCASSLVGGTYEQYFGPGTRLTVT.

There are many counts of this clonotype. The V gene is TRBV7-6, the J gene TRBJ2-7, with D possibly matching TRBD1 (6 bases). CDR1 and CDR2 (germline): SGHVS, FNYEAQ. The V end lost 6 bases, the J end lost 0 bases, and 12 bases lay between the germline ends. This CDR3 has 14 residues. CDR3: CASRETRGSYEQYF. DNA of the CDR3: TGTGCCAGCAGAGAGACCAGGGGCTCCTACGAGCAGTACTTC.

This clonotype came up many times. The rearrangement joins TRBV29-1 to TRBJ1-1, with D perhaps matching TRBD1 (5 bases). The CDR3 is made up of 11 amino acids. Trimming stripped 7 bases from V and 1 base from J, with 7 bases between. Germline assignment: CDR1 SQVTM and CDR2 ANQGSEA. The DNA of the CDR3 is TGCAGCGCTGGACAGAACACTGAAGCTTTCTTT. This codes for CSAGQNTEAFF.

This clonotype was seen many times. This chain links TRBV21-1 with TRBJ2-7. TRBV21-1 is recorded as a pseudogene. CDR3 size: 11 residues. The CDR3 DNA sequence: TGTGCCAGCAGCGGACGGGACGAGCAGTACTTC. Translated, it gives CASSGRDEQYF.

This clonotype was seen at least ten times. The chain links TRBV28 to TRBJ2-5; weak D call: TRBD1 (6 bases). Trimming pared 5 bases from V and 4 bases from J, leaving 11 bases between. The CDR3 contains 13 residues. The germline V gene encodes CDR1 MDHEN and CDR2 SYDVKM. Written as DNA, the CDR3 is TGTGCCAGCAGTCCACGAGGGGGAGAGACCCAGTACTTC. Its protein is CASSPRGGETQYF.

In this sample, this clonotype turned up many times. The V gene is TRBV19, the J gene TRBJ2-7; TRBD2 agrees at 8 bases. Germline lookup yields CDR1 LNHDA and CDR2 SQIVND (reference sequence). CDR3 size: 15 residues. Trimming removed 2 bases from V and 0 bases from J; junction bases left unmatched: 3. CDR3 nucleotide sequence: TGTGCCAGTAGTATATCCGCGGGAGGCTCCTACGAGCAGTACTTC. As protein: CASSISAGGSYEQYF.